These 16 T cell receptor beta chains were sequenced from one sample in a study of PD-L1 blockade in urothelial cancer. Time point here: pretreatment peripheral blood. Method: immunoSEQ multiplex PCR; TCRdb's copy keeps in-frame clones and lacks some. The table has 70,000 to 90,000 clones, over 75% seen once. Here the sequenced sample was PBMCs, taken around atezolizumab (anti-PD-L1) treatment. All receptors derive from a man in his sixties with urothelial cancer.

The genes are TRBV5-1 and TRBJ2-1; a weak D match, TRBD1 (6 bases). This CDR3 is built from 16 residues. Trimming left V 0 bases short and J 6 bases short, with 16 bases between. Germline V gives CDR1 SGHRS, CDR2 YFSETQ. This chain's CDR3 is CASSLVFRGPTNEQFF. As DNA, the CDR3 is TGCGCCAGCAGCTTGGTTTTCAGGGGACCTACCAATGAGCAGTTCTTC. The full variable domain, rest sourced from reference TRBV5-1 and TRBJ2-1, is KAGVTQTPRYLIKTRGQQVTLSCSPISGHRSVSWYQQTPGQGLQFLFEYFSETQRNKGNFPGRFSGRQFSNSRSEMNVSTLELGDSALYLCASSLVFRGPTNEQFFGPGTRLTVL.

This clone occurred once. The V and J genes are TRBV7-2 and TRBJ2-7; D uncertain. The CDR3 extends over 12 amino acids. CDR1 SGHTA and CDR2 FQGNSA come from the germline V gene. The V and J ends lost 5 bases and 0 bases respectively, with 5 bases between them. For the CDR3, the DNA is TGTGCCAGCAGCCGGAGCTCCTACGAGCAGTACTTC. It translates to CASSRSSYEQYF.

The chain combines TRBV13 with TRBJ2-3; 10 bases line up with TRBD2. V shed 6 bases and J 4 bases; nucleotides not matched to a gene: 16. The germline CDR1 and CDR2 sequences are PRHDT and FYEKMQ (reference sequence). There are 18 residues in the CDR3. The DNA of the CDR3 is TGTGCCAGCAGTTATTCTAGCGGGAGTAGATTTCTGTCAGATACGCAGTATTTT. Translated, it gives CASSYSSGSRFLSDTQYF.

The chain links TRBV5-1 to TRBJ1-1, with 7 nucleotides matching TRBD1. The germline gives CDR1 SGHRS, CDR2 YFSETQ. This CDR3 contains 15 residues. V lost 0 bases, J lost 1 base, and 3 bases stayed unmatched. The CDR3 loop reads CASSLVTGPNTEAFF. The CDR3, as DNA: TGCGCCAGCAGCTTGGTGACAGGGCCGAACACTGAAGCTTTCTTT.

This clone was recorded once. This chain uses TRBV19 with TRBJ2-3, with 9 bases fitting TRBD1. Per germline, CDR1 LNHDA and CDR2 SQIVND (reference sequence). V dropped 6 bases and J dropped 6; count of bases not matched to a gene: 16. This CDR3 is built from 17 residues. The CDR3: CASSSNSPGQGRDTQYF. The CDR3 region has the DNA TGTGCCAGTAGCTCCAATTCCCCCGGACAGGGGAGGGATACGCAGTATTTT.

The V call is TRBV2, the J call TRBJ2-5, with 8 nucleotides matching TRBD2. Losses at the gene ends were 6 bases for V and 4 bases for J; bases not matched to a gene: 13. Germline V CDR1 and CDR2: SNHLY, FYNNEI. The CDR3 length is 16 residues. The DNA for the CDR3 is TGTGCCAGCAGATGGGCGGGGGGTCCGGGGGCAGAGACCCAGTACTTC. It translates to CASRWAGGPGAETQYF.

The chain carries TRBV5-1 and TRBJ2-5; the match to TRBD2 covers 7 bases. This CDR3 is built from 14 residues. CDR1 is SGHRS, CDR2 YFSETQ, per germline. Unmatched junction bases numbered 4, after V lost 0 bases and J lost 5 bases. CDR3 protein: CASSLVGGMETQYF. The CDR3 region has the DNA TGCGCCAGCAGCTTGGTGGGAGGGATGGAGACCCAGTACTTC. The full variable domain, with the rest looked up from reference TRBV5-1 and TRBJ2-5, is KAGVTQTPRYLIKTRGQQVTLSCSPISGHRSVSWYQQTPGQGLQFLFEYFSETQRNKGNFPGRFSGRQFSNSRSEMNVSTLELGDSALYLCASSLVGGMETQYFGPGTRLLVL.

V and J are TRBV18 and TRBJ2-1; TRBD1 matches 9 bases. The length of the CDR3 is 14 residues. Germline lookup yields CDR1 KGHSH and CDR2 LQKENI. The junction had 4 bases not matched to a gene; V was cut back by 8 bases and J by 2 bases. Here the CDR3 reads CASLQGATYNEQFF. Here the CDR3 DNA reads TGTGCCAGCCTACAGGGGGCCACCTACAATGAGCAGTTCTTC.

This chain connects TRBV5-1 to TRBJ1-4; D perhaps matches TRBD1 (5 bases). The CDR3 loop spans 15 amino acids. Germline V gene sequence: CDR1 SGHRS, CDR2 YFSETQ. Trimming took 5 bases from V and 7 from J, leaving 18 bases between them. The CDR3 DNA sequence: TGCGCCAGCAGTACCCTTTCAGGGTTGGGTGAAAAACTGTTTTTT. Translating it yields CASSTLSGLGEKLFF.

The chain is built from TRBV7-6 and TRBJ2-5, with TRBD2 identical over 9 bases. This CDR3 is 13 amino acids long. Germline trimming cut 3 bases from V and 4 bases from J; bases unmatched to any gene: 0. Germline lookup yields CDR1 SGHVS and CDR2 FNYEAQ. The CDR3 DNA is TGTGCCAGCAGCTTTAGCGGGGGAGAGACCCAGTACTTC. Protein sequence: CASSFSGGETQYF.

The chain employs TRBV6-6 and TRBJ2-2; 7 bases agree with TRBD2. V was pared by 5 bases and J by 3 bases, with 9 bases of the junction left unmatched. Germline V gene sequence: CDR1 MNHNY, CDR2 SVGAGI (reference sequence). The CDR3 has 16 amino acids. CDR3 region: CASSIPGGSDTGELFF. CDR3 DNA: TGTGCCAGCAGTATCCCGGGCGGGAGCGACACCGGGGAGCTGTTTTTT.

This sequence joins TRBV6-1 and TRBJ2-5, with 10 bases lining up with TRBD1. Per the germline V gene, CDR1 is MNHNS and CDR2 is SASEGT. The CDR3 has 15 amino acids. Trimming cost V 0 bases and J 4 bases; bases outside gene matches: 2. The CDR3 bases are TGTGCCAGCAGTGAAGCGACAGGGGGCACAGAGACCCAGTACTTC. It codes for CASSEATGGTETQYF.

The CDR3 DNA reads TGTGCCAGCAGCAACGGAGACCTGAACACTGAAGCTTTCTTT. It yields the protein CASSNGDLNTEAFF. The chain links TRBV6-5 to TRBJ1-1; D call uncertain. V was clipped by 6 bases and J by 0 bases, with 11 bases between them. This CDR3 spans 14 amino acids. Germline CDR1 reads MNHEY; CDR2 reads SVGAGI.

The chain carries TRBV6-5 and TRBJ1-2; D is perhaps TRBD1 (6 bases). Germline-derived CDR1 and CDR2 are MNHEY and SVGAGI. This CDR3 comprises 12 residues. Trimming removed 6 bases from V and 8 bases from J, with 13 bases in between. The CDR3 region is CASSGGREGYTF. The CDR3 coding sequence is TGTGCCAGCAGCGGGGGGCGGGAGGGCTACACCTTC.

The J gene is TRBJ2-7, the V gene TRBV29-1; D may be TRBD1 (6 bases). Trimming pared 4 bases from V and 3 bases from J, leaving 16 bases between. CDR3 size: 14 residues. Germline CDR1 reads SQVTM; CDR2 reads ANQGSEA. DNA for the CDR3: TGCAGCGTTGTTGGGCATCACAGGGACTACGAGCAGTACTTC. Its translation is CSVVGHHRDYEQYF.

This clone was observed a single time. The chain carries TRBV2 and TRBJ2-1; tentative D call: TRBD1 (5 bases). CDR3 length: 14 amino acids. CDR1 and CDR2 (germline): SNHLY, FYNNEI. V lost 8 bases to trimming and J lost 2 bases, with 13 bases between them. CDR3 coding DNA: TGTGCCAGCGGCCAGGGCCCTCCCTACAATGAGCAGTTCTTC. This translates into CASGQGPPYNEQFF.